Following are 32 T cell receptor beta chains from one sample sequenced in a study of blood T cell repertoires in COVID-19. Only in-frame clones appear in the TCRdb table, and some are missing; sequencing was by immunoSEQ multiplex PCR. The sample has about 76,000 clones, approximately 78% seen once; the top ten hold approximately 20%. Sequenced sample: peripheral blood. The receptors shown here come from a woman aged 60-70 years with acute or convalescent COVID-19.

This clone is a singleton in its sample. V and J are TRBV6-5 and TRBJ2-2; TRBD2 matches 7 bases. Trimming cost V 0 bases and J 6 bases; bases outside gene matches: 4. This CDR3 comprises 15 residues. CDR1 MNHEY and CDR2 SVGAGI come from the germline V gene. The CDR3 nucleotides are TGTGCCAGCAGTTACTCTGGACTAGACGCCGGGGAGCTGTTTTTT. Residues: CASSYSGLDAGELFF.

The V gene is TRBV4-3, the J gene TRBJ2-7; 9 bases agree with TRBD2. Unmatched junction bases numbered 11, after V lost 6 bases and J lost 2 bases. Germline V gene lookup returns CDR1 LGHNA and CDR2 YSLEER. CDR3 length: 16 amino acids. CDR3 sequence: CASRLSLAGMTYEQYF. The CDR3 nucleotides read TGCGCCAGCAGGTTATCTCTAGCGGGGATGACCTACGAGCAGTACTTC.

The sample holds a few counts of this clone. This chain links TRBV4-1 with TRBJ2-1; 12 nucleotides line up with TRBD2. The CDR3 has 19 amino acids. Germline trimming cut 2 bases from V and 3 bases from J; bases unmatched to any gene: 11. In germline, CDR1 is MGHRA, CDR2 YSYEKL. The CDR3, as DNA: TGCGCCAGCAGCCAACTCGGACTAGCGGGGCGTGGGGGCTACAATGAGCAGTTCTTC. Translated: CASSQLGLAGRGGYNEQFF.

This clone was observed at least ten times. The genes are TRBV6-1 and TRBJ1-6, with D hard to call. Germline V gene lookup returns CDR1 MNHNS and CDR2 SASEGT. Trimming shortened V by 0 bases and J by 8 bases, and 8 bases separated the two germline ends. The CDR3 consists of 14 residues. The CDR3 spells CASSEALRDSPLHF. CDR3 DNA sequence: TGTGCCAGCAGTGAAGCGCTGAGGGATTCACCCCTCCACTTT.

V is TRBV6-1 and J is TRBJ2-3, with 7 bases aligning to TRBD1. CDR3 length: 21 amino acids. CDR1 MNHNS and CDR2 SASEGT come from the germline V gene. Trimming removed 1 base from V and 6 bases from J; junction bases left unmatched: 25. CDR3: CASSEGGGGLAGRTPIDTQYF. The CDR3 DNA is TGTGCCAGCAGTGAAGGAGGGGGCGGGTTAGCAGGCAGGACCCCGATTGATACGCAGTATTTT.

V usage is TRBV9 and J usage is TRBJ2-5; TRBD2 matches 8 bases. This CDR3 has 17 residues. Germline CDR1 is SGDLS and CDR2 is YYNGEE. The V gene end was trimmed by 0 bases and the J gene end by 1 base; junction bases not matched to a gene: 8. CDR3 in amino acids: CASSVGYGGGLQETQYF. CDR3 nucleotides: TGTGCCAGCAGCGTAGGGTATGGCGGGGGGCTCCAAGAGACCCAGTACTTC.

The CDR3 DNA reads TGTGCCAGCAGCTCATCCGGGACAGCCAATCAGCCCCAGCATTTT. Amino acid sequence: CASSSSGTANQPQHF. This chain uses TRBV7-9 with TRBJ1-5, with TRBD1 identical over 7 bases. Germline V gene sequence: CDR1 SEHNR, CDR2 FQNEAQ (reference sequence). The CDR3 sequence is 15 residues long. V shed 4 bases and J 3 bases; nucleotides not matched to a gene: 6.

This chain links TRBV6-5 with TRBJ2-1; no firm D call. The V gene's germline CDR1 is MNHEY and CDR2 SVGAGI. CDR3 length: 13 amino acids. With 7 bases removed from V and 4 bases from J, the gap between germline ends came to 11 bases. The CDR3, as DNA: TGTGCCAGCAAGGAGAGTTATTACAATGAGCAGTTCTTC. As protein: CASKESYYNEQFF.

This clone was found once. The gene calls are TRBV24-1 and TRBJ1-2; TRBD1 aligns across 9 bases. V was pared by 0 bases and J by 7 bases, with 8 bases of the junction left unmatched. Germline V gene lookup returns CDR1 KGHDR and CDR2 SFDVKD. The CDR3 contains 16 residues. CDR3 protein: CATSDLAWGQGLGYTF. In DNA, the CDR3 is TGTGCCACCAGTGATTTGGCCTGGGGACAGGGTCTTGGCTACACCTTC.

This clone was seen just once. V gene TRBV14 combines with J gene TRBJ2-1; TRBD2 matches 7 bases. The CDR3 is 16 amino acids. V was pared by 1 base and J by 4 bases, with 7 bases of the junction left unmatched. The germline V gene encodes CDR1 SGHDN and CDR2 FVKESK. CDR3: CASSQVRGEVYNEQFF. The CDR3 nucleotides are TGTGCCAGCAGCCAAGTACGGGGGGAAGTTTACAATGAGCAGTTCTTC.

The chain uses TRBV7-9 and TRBJ2-2, with 8 bases fitting TRBD2. V lost 5 bases and J lost 2; bases outside the gene matches: 13. Germline-derived CDR1 and CDR2 are SEHNR and FQNEAQ (reference sequence). The CDR3 consists of 18 residues. CDR3 protein: CASSEYFRGGDNTGELFF. In nucleotides, the CDR3 is TGTGCCAGCAGCGAGTACTTCCGGGGGGGTGATAACACCGGGGAGCTGTTTTTT.

The sample holds one count of this clone. This sequence joins TRBV5-1 and TRBJ1-1; 8 bases are a match to TRBD1. V was pared by 0 bases and J by 1 base, with 8 bases of the junction left unmatched. CDR1 and CDR2 from the germline V gene are SGHRS and YFSETQ. This CDR3 region has 17 residues. The CDR3, as DNA: TGCGCCAGCAGCTTGGTGAGCTCCAGGGGGCAGAACACTGAAGCTTTCTTT. It encodes CASSLVSSRGQNTEAFF.

The chain links TRBV5-5 to TRBJ2-2; possibly TRBD2 for D (6 bases). This CDR3 has 18 residues. V was shortened by 3 bases and J by 0 bases, with 18 bases between the two germline ends. The germline gives CDR1 SGHKS, CDR2 YYEKEE (reference sequence). The CDR3 nucleotides are TGTGCCAGCAGCTGGGAAGTTCTGGGACTGACGAACACCGGGGAGCTGTTTTTT. Its translation: CASSWEVLGLTNTGELFF.

This clone showed up just once. The genes are TRBV11-2 and TRBJ1-1; perhaps TRBD1 as D (5 bases). Looked up from germline, CDR1 is SGHAT and CDR2 is FQNNGV. The CDR3 loop spans 16 amino acids. V was trimmed by 3 bases and J by 3 bases, leaving 17 bases between them. The CDR3: CASSFGDLLGDTEAFF. The CDR3 DNA follows: TGTGCCAGCAGCTTCGGAGACCTCTTAGGGGACACTGAAGCTTTCTTT.

V and J are TRBV3-1 (or the pseudogene TRBV3-2) and TRBJ2-1; D remains ambiguous. Trimming took 4 bases from V and 10 from J, leaving 14 bases between them. The CDR3 totals 13 residues. The germline gives CDR1 LGHDT, CDR2 YNNKEL (reference sequence). The chain's CDR3 is CASSPQREREQFF. In DNA form, the CDR3 reads TGTGCCAGCAGCCCCCAACGAGAGCGAGAGCAGTTCTTC.

The chain couples TRBV3-1 (or the pseudogene TRBV3-2) to TRBJ2-7; TRBD1 aligns across 7 bases. V lost 8 bases, J lost 0 bases, and 7 bases stayed unmatched. Germline V gives CDR1 LGHDT, CDR2 YNNKEL (reference sequence). The CDR3 loop spans 14 amino acids. The CDR3 sequence is CASRRQGHSYEQYF. The DNA for the CDR3 is TGTGCCAGCCGCCGACAGGGTCACTCCTACGAGCAGTACTTC.

By proportion, this clone is medium-sized (0.01 to 0.1%). V is TRBV29-1 and J is TRBJ1-1; the D is unclear. Trimming took off 0 bases at V and 3 bases at J, with 8 bases between the two ends. The CDR3 totals 13 residues. Germline V gene lookup returns CDR1 SQVTM and CDR2 ANQGSEA. The CDR3 reads CSVEEPRDTEAFF. In nucleotides, the CDR3 is TGCAGCGTTGAAGAGCCCCGGGACACTGAAGCTTTCTTT.

The chain employs TRBV4-2 and TRBJ2-5, with 7 bases identical to TRBD2. This CDR3 contains 15 residues. Germline V CDR1 and CDR2: LGHNA, YNFKEQ. Losses at the gene ends were 2 bases for V and 3 bases for J; bases not matched to a gene: 6. CDR3 amino acids: CASSQQGGAKETQYF. CDR3 nucleotide sequence: TGTGCCAGCAGCCAACAGGGAGGGGCAAAAGAGACCCAGTACTTC.

V is TRBV7-2 and J is TRBJ1-2, with 9 bases that match TRBD1. This CDR3 has 17 residues. Germline values: CDR1 SGHTA, CDR2 FQGNSA. V was pared by 5 bases and J by 4 bases, with 14 bases of the junction left unmatched. CDR3 DNA sequence: TGTGCCAGCAGCCCCTCTTCCGAAATGACAGGGGGCTATGGCTACACCTTC. Translation gives CASSPSSEMTGGYGYTF.

The sample holds many counts of this clone. As DNA, the CDR3 is TGTGCCAGCACCCACGGACAGCTAGCGGGGGGCGTAGAGACCCAGTACTTC. This encodes CASTHGQLAGGVETQYF. The rearrangement joins TRBV9 to TRBJ2-5; 11 positions agree with TRBD2. The V segment lost 6 bases and the J segment 4 bases; nucleotides outside the gene matches: 14. This CDR3 has 17 residues. Germline CDR1 reads SGDLS; CDR2 reads YYNGEE.

This chain joins TRBV7-2 and TRBJ1-1, with D uncertain. CDR1 and CDR2 (germline): SGHTA, FQGNSA. V lost 2 bases and J lost 0, with 7 bases in between. The CDR3 consists of 14 residues. The CDR3 bases are TGTGCCAGCAGCTTATTGGGAGTGAACACTGAAGCTTTCTTT. Translated: CASSLLGVNTEAFF.

This clone showed up just once. V gene TRBV10-3 combines with J gene TRBJ1-1; a weak D match, TRBD1 (6 bases). The CDR3 is made up of 14 amino acids. Between the trimmed V and J ends, which lost 2 bases and 3 bases, there was a span of 10 bases. Germline V gene data show CDR1 as ENHRY and CDR2 as SYGVKD. The CDR3 loop is CAISETGSYTEAFF. The CDR3 region has the DNA TGTGCCATCAGTGAGACAGGGTCGTACACTGAAGCTTTCTTT.

V is TRBV4-3 and J is TRBJ1-6; 7 nucleotides align to TRBD1. Germline V CDR1 and CDR2: LGHNA, YSLEER. This CDR3 region has 16 residues. Germline trimming cut 1 base from V and 6 bases from J; bases unmatched to any gene: 6. This CDR3 is CASSQVPGQPNSPLHF. The CDR3 DNA sequence: TGCGCCAGCAGCCAAGTACCGGGACAGCCTAATTCACCCCTCCACTTT.

Comment on this clone: At one of its ends the junction is not consistent with the germline gene, which may arise from a read error. This chain joins TRBV11-2 and TRBJ1-2; 11 bases match TRBD1. This CDR3 is 16 amino acids long. The germline gives CDR1 SGHAT, CDR2 FQNNGV. The CDR3 DNA reads TGTGCCAGCAGCCAAGGATCCGGGACAGGGGGTTATGGCTACACTTTC. Its translation is CASSQGSGTGGYGYTF.

The rearrangement links TRBV5-1 to TRBJ1-1, with D perhaps matching TRBD1 (6 bases). The CDR3 totals 15 residues. V was shortened by 0 bases and J by 0 bases, with 9 bases between the two germline ends. Germline values: CDR1 SGHRS, CDR2 YFSETQ. For the CDR3, the DNA is TGCGCCAGCAGCTTGGCAGGGGTGGTGAACACTGAAGCTTTCTTT. As protein: CASSLAGVVNTEAFF.

V and J are TRBV19 and TRBJ1-6, with 8 bases aligning to TRBD1. The germline CDR1 and CDR2 sequences are LNHDA and SQIVND (reference sequence). J lost 3 bases, V lost 3 bases, and 1 base had no gene match. The CDR3 contains 15 residues. The CDR3 sequence is CASSMDRDYNSPLHF. The DNA for the CDR3 is TGTGCCAGTAGTATGGACAGGGACTATAATTCACCCCTCCACTTT. The full variable domain, its missing parts supplied by reference TRBV19 and TRBJ1-6, is DGGITQSPKYLFRKEGQNVTLSCEQNLNHDAMYWYRQDPGQGLRLIYYSQIVNDFQKGDIAEGYSVSREKKESFPLTVTSAQKNPTAFYLCASSMDRDYNSPLHFGNGTRLTVT.

The chain combines TRBV7-9 with TRBJ2-5, with 11 bases fitting TRBD2. This CDR3 region has 15 residues. The V and J ends lost 4 bases and 1 base, in that order; junction bases with no gene match: 2. The V gene's germline CDR1 is SEHNR and CDR2 FQNEAQ (reference sequence). CDR3 coding DNA: TGTGCCAGCAGCTCAACTAGCGGGGGCCAAGAGACCCAGTACTTC. Translation: CASSSTSGGQETQYF. Full variable domain (missing parts from reference TRBV7-9 and TRBJ2-5): DTGVSQNPRHKITKRGQNVTFRCDPISEHNRLYWYRQTLGQGPEFLTYFQNEAQLEKSRLLSDRFSAERPKGSFSTLEIQRTEQGDSAMYLCASSSTSGGQETQYFGPGTRLLVL.

The table lists this clone with a count of one. The chain carries TRBV11-1 and TRBJ2-7; the match to TRBD1 covers 8 bases. V lost 2 bases to trimming and J lost 2 bases; unmatched junction nucleotides: 5. The CDR3 has 15 residues. CDR1 is SGHAT, CDR2 FQDESV, per germline (reference sequence). CDR3 sequence (DNA): TGTGCCAGCAGCTTAAGGCCGACAGGGGCCTACGAGCAGTACGTC. It codes for CASSLRPTGAYEQYV.

The V call is TRBV7-2, the J call TRBJ1-3; D possibly corresponds to TRBD1 (5 bases). The length of the CDR3 is 18 residues. Trimming took 0 bases from V and 4 from J, leaving 19 bases between them. Germline CDR1 and CDR2: SGHTA and FQGNSA. CDR3 DNA: TGTGCCAGCAGCTTAGCTGTTGGTGGGGCATCGTCGGGAAACACCATATATTTT. This gives the protein CASSLAVGGASSGNTIYF.

The chain uses TRBV11-2 and TRBJ1-4; 7 bases are a match to TRBD1. Germline trimming cut 5 bases from V and 7 bases from J; bases unmatched to any gene: 10. The CDR3 contains 15 residues. Germline V gene sequence: CDR1 SGHAT, CDR2 FQNNGV. The DNA for the CDR3 is TGTGCCAGCAGCGCCGGGACAGCTCCCAGTGAAAAACTGTTTTTT. The encoded protein is CASSAGTAPSEKLFF. Together with reference TRBV11-2 and TRBJ1-4, the CDR3 gives the full variable domain: EAGVAQSPRYKIIEKRQSVAFWCNPISGHATLYWYQQILGQGPKLLIQFQNNGVVDDSQLPKDRFSAERLKGVDSTLKIQPAKLEDSAVYLCASSAGTAPSEKLFFGSGTQLSVL.

This rearrangement joins TRBV5-6 to TRBJ1-5; TRBD1 matches at 10 bases. V dropped 0 bases and J dropped 4; count of bases not matched to a gene: 7. The CDR3 consists of 17 residues. Germline CDR1 SGHDT, CDR2 YYEEEE. This chain's CDR3 is CASSLGPGQGMNQPQHF. CDR3 in DNA: TGTGCCAGCAGCTTGGGTCCGGGACAGGGGATGAATCAGCCCCAGCATTTT.

This chain links TRBV2 with TRBJ2-1; 8 bases agree with TRBD1. Germline V gene data show CDR1 as SNHLY and CDR2 as FYNNEI. The CDR3 spans 15 residues. Trimming took 4 bases from V and 6 from J; bases not matched to a gene: 8. CDR3: CASSARTGRFNEQFF. In DNA, the CDR3 is TGTGCCAGCAGTGCACGGACAGGGAGATTCAATGAGCAGTTCTTC.